This T cell receptor (beta chain) comes out of a study of blood T cell repertoires in COVID-19. Overall study: COVID-19 samples collected from the United States, Italy and Spain covered acute and convalescent phases.

Libraries were prepared by immunoSEQ multiplex PCR; TCRdb keeps only in-frame clonotypes and omits some of them. The data show 30,000 to 45,000 clones, just over 90% seen once. Trimming removed 2 bases at V and 1 base at J, with 8 bases between. This CDR3 is built from 14 residues. Germline CDR1 LGHDT, CDR2 YNNKEL (reference sequence). This chain joins TRBV3-1 (or the pseudogene TRBV3-2) and TRBJ1-1, with D perhaps TRBD1 (5 bases). The sample was peripheral blood. This sequence originates from a man over 45 with active COVID-19. The CDR3 DNA follows: TGTGCCAGCAGCCAAAGGGGTCAGAACACTGAAGCTTTCTTT. Its translation is CASSQRGQNTEAFF.